These 3 T cell receptor beta chains originate from one sample sequenced in a study of T-cell memory formation after mild COVID-19. In TCRdb, the 5' RACE reads were re-called with MiXCR into one record per CDR3 protein. The data contain some 600,000 distinct CDR3 sequences, around a sixth of them singletons. The sequenced material came from PBMCs or a T cell subset sorted from them (not recorded which). The receptors here all came from an adult woman who had mild COVID-19 (a few samples of this study predate the infection). Cell type and time point are not known.

The rearrangement links TRBV7-9 to TRBJ1-2; maybe TRBD1 (6 bases). The germline CDR1 and CDR2 sequences are SEHNR and FQNEAQ (reference sequence). This CDR3 has 14 residues. The V end was cut by 5 bases, the J end by 2 bases, with 12 bases between. As DNA, the CDR3 is TGTGCCAGCAGCACCGGACAGCCAAACTATGGCTACACCTTC. As protein: CASSTGQPNYGYTF.

The J gene is TRBJ2-7, the V gene TRBV5-1; D gene uncertain. The CDR3 is made up of 14 amino acids. The V gene's germline CDR1 is SGHRS and CDR2 YFSETQ. Trimming removed 0 bases at V and 0 bases at J, with 7 bases between. CDR3 sequence (DNA): TGCGCCAGCAGCTTGGAGCCGTTCTCCTACGAGCAGTACTTC. Amino acid sequence: CASSLEPFSYEQYF.

This clonotype was observed a few times. The chain carries TRBV7-8 and TRBJ1-5, with 7 bases aligning to TRBD1. Germline V CDR1 and CDR2: SGHVS, FQNEAQ. This CDR3 comprises 16 residues. V was pared by 4 bases and J by 9 bases, with 15 bases of the junction left unmatched. The CDR3 DNA reads TGTGCCAGCAGCTCAGGGACAGCAACCGTGTTAGGGCCCCAGCATTTT. As protein: CASSSGTATVLGPQHF.